The next 26 T cell receptor beta chains were all read from a single sample in a study of early T cells in non-severe SARS-CoV-2 infection. TCRdb re-derived calls from the 5' RACE reads in MiXCR, one entry per CDR3 protein. The sample contains just over 65,000 distinct CDR3 sequences, under 15% of which appear only once. Specimen: whole blood. These receptor sequences come from an adult who was a healthcare worker with PCR-confirmed SARS-CoV-2 infection or an uninfected control (not recorded which).

The rearrangement links TRBV7-9 to TRBJ2-7, with 7 bases lining up with TRBD2. Germline-derived CDR1 and CDR2 are SEHNR and FQNEAQ (reference sequence). Unmatched junction bases numbered 5, after V lost 0 bases and J lost 0 bases. The length of the CDR3 is 16 residues. The CDR3 loop is CASSLARGRSSYEQYF. The DNA of the CDR3 is TGTGCCAGCAGCTTAGCGCGGGGGAGGAGCTCCTACGAGCAGTACTTC.

V usage is TRBV5-1 and J usage is TRBJ2-1, with D maybe TRBD2 (6 bases). Trimming took 4 bases from V and 9 from J, leaving 23 bases between them. The CDR3 consists of 16 residues. CDR1 is SGHRS and CDR2 is YFSETQ in the germline V gene. Written as DNA, the CDR3 is TGCGCCAGCAGCAAGGGACCGGGAGAAGCACGGGGTGAGCAGTTCTTC. Translation gives CASSKGPGEARGEQFF.

This clonotype came up a few times. V and J are TRBV27 and TRBJ2-2; D is perhaps TRBD1 or TRBD2 (6 bases each). This CDR3 has 15 amino acids. Germline loops: CDR1 MNHEY, CDR2 SMNVEV (reference sequence). V shed 5 bases and J shed 4 bases, with 14 bases lying between them. The CDR3 protein is CASSPYPGATGELFF. DNA of the CDR3: TGTGCCAGCAGTCCCTATCCGGGGGCCACCGGGGAGCTGTTTTTT.

The chain links TRBV28 to TRBJ2-7; D is unresolved. This CDR3 region has 14 residues. Trimming shortened V by 3 bases and J by 2 bases, and 11 bases separated the two germline ends. Germline V CDR1 and CDR2: MDHEN, SYDVKM. CDR3 DNA sequence: TGTGCCAGCAGTTTCATGGGGTCCACCTACGAGCAGTACTTC. This translates into CASSFMGSTYEQYF.

In this sample, this clonotype turned up a few times. The chain combines TRBV28 with TRBJ1-4; 11 bases are a match to TRBD1. The CDR3 has 15 amino acids. The germline V gene encodes CDR1 MDHEN and CDR2 SYDVKM. V was clipped by 4 bases and J by 8 bases; unmatched bases: 6. CDR3 in DNA: TGTGCCAGCAGTTATGGACAGGGGGCAGGGGAAAAACTGTTTTTT. Its protein is CASSYGQGAGEKLFF.

This clonotype was picked up a small number of times. The V and J genes are TRBV6-2 or TRBV6-3 and TRBJ2-7; D call uncertain. Looked up from germline, CDR1 is MNHEY and CDR2 is SVGEGT. V was clipped by 5 bases and J by 7 bases, with 12 bases between them. This CDR3 is 12 amino acids long. This CDR3 is CASSTLKREQYF. CDR3 DNA: TGTGCCAGCAGTACCCTCAAAAGGGAGCAGTACTTC.

This clonotype was observed many times. The rearrangement links TRBV6-2 or TRBV6-3 to TRBJ1-4; possible D gene TRBD1, 5 bases. This CDR3 spans 15 amino acids. The V and J ends lost 2 bases and 7 bases respectively, with 14 bases between them. From germline, CDR1 is MNHEY and CDR2 SVGEGT. CDR3 bases: TGTGCCAGCAGTTACCTCCGAAGGGGAGGTGAAAAACTGTTTTTT. It yields the protein CASSYLRRGGEKLFF.

This clonotype was observed at least ten times. This chain connects TRBV20-1 to TRBJ1-5, with 8 bases fitting TRBD1. Germline CDR1 and CDR2: DFQATT and SNEGSKA (reference sequence). The CDR3 consists of 16 residues. V shed 6 bases and J 4 bases; nucleotides not matched to a gene: 14. The CDR3 is CSAPRQGSRLNQPQHF. As DNA, the CDR3 is TGCAGTGCGCCTAGACAGGGGTCAAGACTTAATCAGCCCCAGCATTTT.

This rearrangement joins TRBV27 to TRBJ1-2; D might be TRBD1 (5 bases). Germline assignment: CDR1 MNHEY and CDR2 SMNVEV (reference sequence). The CDR3 totals 15 residues. V lost 2 bases, J lost 8 bases, and 18 bases lay in between. The CDR3: CASSLSQGRIKGYTF. In DNA, the CDR3 is TGTGCCAGCAGTTTAAGCCAGGGAAGGATAAAGGGCTACACCTTC.

The rearrangement uses TRBV5-1 and TRBJ2-3; D gene ambiguous. CDR3 length equals 13 residues. V was shortened by 1 base and J by 3 bases, with 6 bases between the two germline ends. In germline, CDR1 is SGHRS, CDR2 YFSETQ. The CDR3: CASSLTKTDTQYF. The CDR3 DNA sequence: TGCGCCAGCAGCTTGACCAAGACAGATACGCAGTATTTT.

This clonotype has a handful of counts. The chain uses TRBV5-1 and TRBJ1-2, with unresolved D. CDR1 and CDR2 from the germline V gene are SGHRS and YFSETQ. V lost 4 bases, J lost 1 base, and 8 bases lay in between. The CDR3 runs to 13 residues. CDR3 in amino acids: CASSQSGNYGYTF. The CDR3 DNA reads TGCGCCAGCAGCCAGAGTGGTAACTATGGCTACACCTTC.

This clonotype came up a few times. V usage is TRBV14 and J usage is TRBJ2-3, with D possibly being TRBD1 (5 bases). Germline loops: CDR1 SGHDN, CDR2 FVKESK. The CDR3 spans 16 residues. V lost 0 bases and J lost 4, with 14 bases in between. DNA of the CDR3: TGTGCCAGCAGCCAAGATAAGGGGCGCTGGGCAGATACGCAGTATTTT. Residues: CASSQDKGRWADTQYF. Looking up the rest from reference TRBV14 and TRBJ2-3 gives the full variable domain: EAGVTQFPSHSVIEKGQTVTLRCDPISGHDNLYWYRRVMGKEIKFLLHFVKESKQDESGMPNNRFLAERTGGTYSTLKVQPAELEDSGVYFCASSQDKGRWADTQYFGPGTRLTVL.

The genes are TRBV28 and TRBJ2-2, with 8 bases matching TRBD2. CDR1 and CDR2 from the germline V gene are MDHEN and SYDVKM. This CDR3 spans 17 amino acids. CDR3 region: CVNENLKREIRTGELFF. DNA of the CDR3: TGTGTCAACGAAAACCTCAAGCGGGAGATTCGAACCGGGGAGCTGTTTTTT.

The gene calls are TRBV5-1 and TRBJ2-3; TRBD2 matches at 7 bases. Germline V CDR1 and CDR2: SGHRS, YFSETQ. The CDR3 is 16 residues long. V lost 3 bases to trimming and J lost 0 bases; unmatched junction nucleotides: 7. The CDR3 region is CASSWSRGGSTDTQYF. The CDR3 DNA reads TGCGCCAGCAGCTGGAGCCGCGGGGGTAGCACAGATACGCAGTATTTT.

The sample holds a few counts of this clonotype. The rearrangement uses TRBV29-1 and TRBJ1-3, with 7 bases fitting TRBD1. J was trimmed by 2 bases and V by 6 bases; bases with no gene match: 7. This CDR3 is built from 14 residues. Germline loops: CDR1 SQVTM, CDR2 ANQGSEA. The CDR3 sequence: CSVGDRDPGNTIYF. DNA for the CDR3: TGCAGCGTAGGAGACAGGGACCCTGGAAACACCATATATTTT.

The chain joins TRBV7-6 to TRBJ2-1; no clear D gene. Germline assignment: CDR1 SGHVS and CDR2 FNYEAQ. The V end lost 5 bases, the J end lost 1 base, and 15 bases lay between the germline ends. This CDR3 is built from 16 residues. The CDR3 nucleotides read TGTGCCAGCAGCCTAAGAGGACCCGGATCCTACAATGAGCAGTTCTTC. It encodes CASSLRGPGSYNEQFF.

This sequence joins TRBV20-1 and TRBJ2-1; D remains unclear. Trimming took 3 bases from V and 1 from J, leaving 13 bases between them. CDR1 is DFQATT, CDR2 SNEGSKA, per germline (reference sequence). CDR3 size: 15 residues. The CDR3 DNA follows: TGCAGTGCTAGTTCGGCGGTAGGGTCCTACAATGAGCAGTTCTTC. Residues: CSASSAVGSYNEQFF.

The rearrangement joins TRBV28 to TRBJ2-7, with D unresolved. V was pared by 5 bases and J by 6 bases, with 8 bases between. This CDR3 is 11 amino acids long. Germline V lookup: CDR1 MDHEN, CDR2 SYDVKM. The CDR3 DNA follows: TGTGCCAGCAGTACCCAGGTCGAGCAGTACTTC. Its translation is CASSTQVEQYF.

This clonotype was recorded at least ten times. The chain combines TRBV5-4 with TRBJ2-2; D gene uncertain. This CDR3 is 13 amino acids long. Germline V lookup: CDR1 SGHNT, CDR2 YYREEE (reference sequence). V was pared by 5 bases and J by 6 bases, with 11 bases between. In nucleotides, the CDR3 is TGTGCCAGCAGGTCGGGTTTTTCCGGGGAGCTGTTTTTT. Its protein is CASRSGFSGELFF. The whole variable domain, remainder taken from reference TRBV5-4 and TRBJ2-2, is ETGVTQSPTHLIKTRGQQVTLRCSSQSGHNTVSWYQQALGQGPQFIFQYYREEENGRGNFPPRFSGLQFPNYSSELNVNALELDDSALYLCASRSGFSGELFFGEGSRLTVL.

This clonotype was seen repeatedly, ten times or more. V usage is TRBV7-8 and J usage is TRBJ2-5, with a tentative D call TRBD2 (6 bases). Germline CDR1 is SGHVS and CDR2 is FQNEAQ. The V end was cut by 3 bases, the J end by 2 bases, with 13 bases between. This CDR3 has 15 amino acids. CDR3 sequence reads: CASSFGLLQQETQYF. The CDR3 nucleotides are TGTGCCAGCAGCTTCGGACTACTGCAGCAAGAGACCCAGTACTTC.

This clonotype has a count of ten or more. The genes are TRBV6-5 and TRBJ2-7; D perhaps matches TRBD2 (6 bases). The V and J ends lost 5 bases and 4 bases respectively, with 12 bases between them. The germline gives CDR1 MNHEY, CDR2 SVGAGI. This CDR3 spans 13 amino acids. CDR3 sequence reads: CASSRPGLYEQYF. The CDR3 coding sequence is TGTGCCAGCAGTCGACCGGGACTGTACGAGCAGTACTTC.

The genes are TRBV29-1 and TRBJ2-3, with 10 positions matching TRBD2. Germline trimming cut 5 bases from V and 3 bases from J; bases unmatched to any gene: 8. Per the germline V gene, CDR1 is SQVTM and CDR2 is ANQGSEA. The CDR3 is 15 residues long. The CDR3 sequence is CSVYRLTSGTDTQYF. In DNA, the CDR3 is TGCAGCGTTTATCGGCTGACTAGCGGGACAGATACGCAGTATTTT.

This chain links TRBV6-1 with TRBJ2-7; 8 bases line up with TRBD1. The germline gives CDR1 MNHNS, CDR2 SASEGT. V lost 9 bases to trimming and J lost 3 bases; unmatched junction nucleotides: 10. The CDR3 extends over 14 amino acids. This CDR3 is CASNNQGAYYEQYF. The CDR3 bases are TGTGCCAGTAATAACCAGGGGGCCTACTACGAGCAGTACTTC.

This clonotype showed up just a few times. This rearrangement joins TRBV4-1 to TRBJ1-1; D gene unclear. Per germline, CDR1 MGHRA and CDR2 YSYEKL. The CDR3 length is 13 residues. V was cut by 0 bases and J by 3 bases, with 5 bases left in between. The CDR3 region has the DNA TGCGCCAGCAGCCAAGATCCGGACACTGAAGCTTTCTTT. Translation: CASSQDPDTEAFF.

In its sample, this clonotype was seen many times. The chain combines TRBV4-1 with TRBJ2-6; D remains ambiguous. CDR1 is MGHRA and CDR2 is YSYEKL in the germline V gene. V dropped 4 bases and J dropped 2 bases, with 3 bases sitting between them. CDR3 length: 13 residues. The CDR3 reads CASSPAGANVLTF. CDR3 bases: TGCGCCAGCAGCCCCGCTGGGGCCAACGTCCTGACTTTC.

V is TRBV7-2 and J is TRBJ2-1; D not certain. This CDR3 has 14 amino acids. Deletions cut 3 bases from V and 4 bases from J, with 10 bases between. Germline V gene sequence: CDR1 SGHTA, CDR2 FQGNSA. In nucleotides, the CDR3 is TGTGCCAGCAGCTTCACTCTTAGTTACAATGAGCAGTTCTTC. Its translation: CASSFTLSYNEQFF.